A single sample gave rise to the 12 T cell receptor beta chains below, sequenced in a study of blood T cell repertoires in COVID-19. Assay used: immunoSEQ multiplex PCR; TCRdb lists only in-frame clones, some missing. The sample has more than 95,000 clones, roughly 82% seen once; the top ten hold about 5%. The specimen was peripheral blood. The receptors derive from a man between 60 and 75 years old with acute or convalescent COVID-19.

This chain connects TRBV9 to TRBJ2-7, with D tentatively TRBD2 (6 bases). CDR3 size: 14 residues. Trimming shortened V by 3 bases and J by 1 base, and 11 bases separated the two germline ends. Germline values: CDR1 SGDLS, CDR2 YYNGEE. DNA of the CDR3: TGTGCCAGCAGCGGCGGAGGGGATTCCTACGAGCAGTACTTC. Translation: CASSGGGDSYEQYF. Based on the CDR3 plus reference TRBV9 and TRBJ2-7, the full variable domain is DSGVTQTPKHLITATGQRVTLRCSPRSGDLSVYWYQQSLDQGLQFLIQYYNGEERAKGNILERFSAQQFPDLHSELNLSSLELGDSALYFCASSGGGDSYEQYFGPGTRLTVT.

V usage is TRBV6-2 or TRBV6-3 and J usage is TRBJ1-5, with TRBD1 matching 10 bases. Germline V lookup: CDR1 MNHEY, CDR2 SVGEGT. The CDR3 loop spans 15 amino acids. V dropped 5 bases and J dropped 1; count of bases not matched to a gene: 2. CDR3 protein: CASSRQGASNQPQHF. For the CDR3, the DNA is TGTGCCAGCAGTAGACAGGGGGCGAGCAATCAGCCCCAGCATTTT.

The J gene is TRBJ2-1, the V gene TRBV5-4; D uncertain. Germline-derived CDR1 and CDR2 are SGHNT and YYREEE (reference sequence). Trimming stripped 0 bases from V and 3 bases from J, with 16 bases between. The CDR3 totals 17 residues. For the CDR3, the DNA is TGTGCCAGCAGCTTGGAAATCCTAGGAGTGGGCTACAATGAGCAGTTCTTC. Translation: CASSLEILGVGYNEQFF.

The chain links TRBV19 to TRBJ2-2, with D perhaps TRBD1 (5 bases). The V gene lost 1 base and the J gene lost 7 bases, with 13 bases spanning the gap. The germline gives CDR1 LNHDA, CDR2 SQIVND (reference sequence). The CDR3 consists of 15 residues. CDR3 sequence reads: CASSIVQLGDGELFF. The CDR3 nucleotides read TGTGCCAGTAGTATAGTACAGTTAGGGGACGGGGAGCTGTTTTTT.

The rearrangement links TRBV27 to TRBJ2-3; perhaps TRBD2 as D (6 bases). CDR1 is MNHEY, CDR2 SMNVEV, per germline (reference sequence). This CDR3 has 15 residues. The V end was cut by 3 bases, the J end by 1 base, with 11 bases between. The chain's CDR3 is CASSFPIAGTDTQYF. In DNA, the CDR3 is TGTGCCAGCAGTTTCCCAATAGCGGGCACAGATACGCAGTATTTT.

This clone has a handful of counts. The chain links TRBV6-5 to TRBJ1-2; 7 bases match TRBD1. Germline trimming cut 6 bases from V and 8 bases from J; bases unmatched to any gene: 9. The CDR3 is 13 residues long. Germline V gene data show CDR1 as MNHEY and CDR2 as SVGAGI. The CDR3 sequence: CASSLQTGTGYTF. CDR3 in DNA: TGTGCCAGCAGCCTTCAGACAGGGACCGGCTACACCTTC.

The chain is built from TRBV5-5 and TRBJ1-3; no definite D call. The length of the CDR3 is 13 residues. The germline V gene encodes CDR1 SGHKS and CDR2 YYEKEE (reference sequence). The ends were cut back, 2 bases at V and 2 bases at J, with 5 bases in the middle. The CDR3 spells CASSFAAGNTIYF. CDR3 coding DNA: TGTGCCAGCAGCTTTGCAGCTGGAAACACCATATATTTT.

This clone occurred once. In DNA, the CDR3 is TGCAGCGTTGTGGGCAGAACCTACGAGCAGTACTTC. Translation: CSVVGRTYEQYF. This chain links TRBV29-1 with TRBJ2-7; D is undetermined. This CDR3 comprises 12 residues. V shed 4 bases and J shed 2 bases, with 9 bases lying between them. Germline V gene sequence: CDR1 SQVTM, CDR2 ANQGSEA.

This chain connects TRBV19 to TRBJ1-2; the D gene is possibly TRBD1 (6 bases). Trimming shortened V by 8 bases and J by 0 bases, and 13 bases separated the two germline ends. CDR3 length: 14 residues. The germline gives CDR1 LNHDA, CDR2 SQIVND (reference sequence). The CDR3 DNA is TGTGCCAGTCGTCGGACAGCAGCTAACTATGGCTACACCTTC. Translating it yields CASRRTAANYGYTF. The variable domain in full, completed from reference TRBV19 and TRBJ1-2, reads DGGITQSPKYLFRKEGQNVTLSCEQNLNHDAMYWYRQDPGQGLRLIYYSQIVNDFQKGDIAEGYSVSREKKESFPLTVTSAQKNPTAFYLCASRRTAANYGYTFGSGTRLTVV.

In DNA, the CDR3 is TGTGCCAGCAGTCCATACAGGGGGCTTGAAGCTTTCTTT. This translates into CASSPYRGLEAFF. The chain has TRBV27 and TRBJ1-1, with TRBD1 matching over 9 bases. V gave up 5 bases and J gave up 7 bases; unmatched junction bases: 5. Germline V gene sequence: CDR1 MNHEY, CDR2 SMNVEV (reference sequence). CDR3 length equals 13 residues.

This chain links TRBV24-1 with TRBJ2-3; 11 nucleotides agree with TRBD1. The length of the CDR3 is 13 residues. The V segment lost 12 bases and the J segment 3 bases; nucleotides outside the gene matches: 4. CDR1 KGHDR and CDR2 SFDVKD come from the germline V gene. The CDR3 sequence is CAAGQGGTDTQYF. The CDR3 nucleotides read TGTGCCGCGGGACAGGGGGGAACAGATACGCAGTATTTT.

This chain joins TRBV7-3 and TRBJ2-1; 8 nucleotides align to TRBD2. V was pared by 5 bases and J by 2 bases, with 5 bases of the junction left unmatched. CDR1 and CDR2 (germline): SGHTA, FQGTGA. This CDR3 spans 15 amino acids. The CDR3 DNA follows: TGTGCCAGCAGCCAAGCGGGAGTAGCCTACAATGAGCAGTTCTTC. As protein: CASSQAGVAYNEQFF. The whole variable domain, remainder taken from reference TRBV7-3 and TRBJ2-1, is GAGVSQTPSNKVTEKGKYVELRCDPISGHTALYWYRQSLGQGPEFLIYFQGTGAADDSGLPNDRFFAVRPEGSVSTLKIQRTERGDSAVYLCASSQAGVAYNEQFFGPGTRLTVL.